These 14 T cell receptor beta chains share one sample of origin, sequenced in a study of blood T cell repertoires in COVID-19. Repertoires were generated with immunoSEQ multiplex PCR, while TCRdb's copy carries only in-frame clones and drops some. The sample has approximately 390,000 clones, around 90% seen once. The specimen sequenced was peripheral blood. All receptors come from a man between 18 and 35 years old with active or convalescent COVID-19.

The CDR3 DNA reads as TGTGCCAGTAGTATAGCAGGGGGCTGGGACACCGGGGAGCTGTTTTTT. Protein sequence: CASSIAGGWDTGELFF. This sequence joins TRBV19 and TRBJ2-2; 8 bases agree with TRBD1. V shed 1 base and J 3 bases; nucleotides not matched to a gene: 4. Looked up from germline, CDR1 is LNHDA and CDR2 is SQIVND (reference sequence). The length of the CDR3 is 16 residues.

This chain connects TRBV27 to TRBJ1-1; no clear D. V lost 2 bases and J 4 bases, leaving 8 bases between the germline ends. The germline CDR1 and CDR2 sequences are MNHEY and SMNVEV (reference sequence). This CDR3 has 13 residues. The CDR3 DNA follows: TGTGCCAGCAGTTTACAGGAGGGCACTGAAGCTTTCTTT. Encoded protein: CASSLQEGTEAFF.

The chain combines TRBV5-1 with TRBJ1-2; 8 nucleotides match TRBD1. The CDR3 consists of 15 residues. Germline assignment: CDR1 SGHRS and CDR2 YFSETQ. The trim removed 0 bases at V and 4 bases at J, leaving 5 bases unmatched. This CDR3 is CASSLGGTGAYGYTF. CDR3 DNA sequence: TGCGCCAGCAGCTTGGGGGGGACAGGAGCCTATGGCTACACCTTC.

V and J are TRBV4-2 and TRBJ2-1; maybe TRBD1 (5 bases). Germline loops: CDR1 LGHNA, CDR2 YNFKEQ. V was trimmed by 3 bases and J by 5 bases, leaving 11 bases between them. The CDR3 runs to 14 residues. The CDR3 DNA follows: TGTGCCAGCAGCCAGTGGGGCGAAAACAATGAGCAGTTCTTC. Translation gives CASSQWGENNEQFF.

The chain carries TRBV29-1 and TRBJ1-2; D ambiguous. V was pared by 6 bases and J by 2 bases, with 7 bases between. This CDR3 is built from 11 residues. CDR1 and CDR2 (germline): SQVTM, ANQGSEA. The CDR3 bases are TGCAGCGTAGGAGAAAACTATGGCTACACCTTC. It is translated as CSVGENYGYTF.

In nucleotides, the CDR3 is TGTGCCAGCAGCTTAGACAGGGGGCGTCCAGATACGCAGTATTTT. This sequence encodes CASSLDRGRPDTQYF. J is TRBJ2-3 and V is TRBV7-2; 9 bases agree with TRBD1. Germline CDR1 reads SGHTA; CDR2 reads FQGNSA. This CDR3 comprises 15 residues. The V and J ends lost 1 base and 4 bases, in that order; junction bases with no gene match: 3.

The chain couples TRBV5-1 to TRBJ2-7, with a weak D call TRBD2 (5 bases). Germline values: CDR1 SGHRS, CDR2 YFSETQ. This CDR3 spans 17 amino acids. The germline V and J ends were trimmed by 2 bases and 2 bases, with 20 bases remaining between them. The CDR3 DNA is TGCGCCAGCAGCTTACCGAGAGCCCGGGATCTTACCTACGAGCAGTACTTC. Protein product: CASSLPRARDLTYEQYF.

The chain joins TRBV6-5 to TRBJ1-2; maybe TRBD1 (6 bases). Germline V CDR1 and CDR2: MNHEY, SVGAGI. CDR3 length: 13 residues. Trimming took 6 bases from V and 8 from J, leaving 16 bases between them. The DNA for the CDR3 is TGTGCCAGCAGCCAGGACAGCTGGAGGGGCTACACCTTC. This encodes CASSQDSWRGYTF.

The V gene is TRBV5-6, the J gene TRBJ1-5, with D perhaps TRBD1 (6 bases). Germline CDR1 is SGHDT and CDR2 is YYEEEE. This CDR3 comprises 15 residues. Trimming shortened V by 8 bases and J by 2 bases, and 17 bases separated the two germline ends. CDR3 residues: CASSPGHQRNQPQHF. The CDR3 region has the DNA TGTGCCAGTTCGCCGGGACATCAACGCAATCAGCCCCAGCATTTT.

This chain connects TRBV27 to TRBJ2-7; D is possibly TRBD2 (6 bases). Germline values: CDR1 MNHEY, CDR2 SMNVEV (reference sequence). V gave up 7 bases and J gave up 6 bases, with 10 bases separating them. The length of the CDR3 is 11 residues. CDR3 bases: TGTGCCAGCACGCGGGGTAGCGAGCAGTACTTC. Protein: CASTRGSEQYF.

The V call is TRBV28, the J call TRBJ2-2; 7 bases fit TRBD1. The germline V gene has CDR1 MDHEN and CDR2 SYDVKM. The ends lost 5 bases at V and 6 bases at J; junction bases unmatched: 3. The CDR3 has 13 amino acids. The CDR3 loop reads CASSPQGAGELFF. CDR3 in DNA: TGTGCCAGCAGTCCTCAGGGGGCCGGGGAGCTGTTTTTT.

The V gene is TRBV12-5, the J gene TRBJ2-1; 10 bases line up with TRBD1. The germline gives CDR1 LGHNT, CDR2 FRNRAP. The CDR3 extends over 15 amino acids. Trimming took 5 bases from V and 2 from J; bases not matched to a gene: 3. The CDR3 DNA follows: TGTGCTAGTGGTAGGGACAGGGGACCCTACAATGAGCAGTTCTTC. Translating it yields CASGRDRGPYNEQFF.

The gene calls are TRBV18 and TRBJ2-3, with 7 bases matching TRBD2. V lost 2 bases and J lost 3; bases outside the gene matches: 14. The CDR3 totals 18 residues. Germline loops: CDR1 KGHSH, CDR2 LQKENI. The CDR3 protein is CASSPSPKASGGTDTQYF. The CDR3 DNA is TGTGCCAGCTCACCATCCCCCAAAGCTAGCGGAGGTACAGATACGCAGTATTTT.

The rearrangement links TRBV7-9 to TRBJ2-7, with TRBD1 as a possible D gene (6 bases). V shed 7 bases and J shed 3 bases, with 22 bases lying between them. Germline CDR1 SEHNR, CDR2 FQNEAQ (reference sequence). The CDR3 length is 16 residues. DNA for the CDR3: TGTGCCAGCATCCCAGGGGCCAAGCTACCCATCTACGAGCAGTACTTC. Protein: CASIPGAKLPIYEQYF.